This T cell receptor (beta chain) came from a study of identical twins (dated by TCRdb to the mid-2010s). As for the study more broadly: To test whether fetal clonotypes persist, this study deep-sequenced TCR alpha and beta repertoires from monozygotic twins, from unrelated adults of various ages, and from cord blood. To rule out contamination, replicate twin experiments were performed at different times with different library preparation protocols.

This clonotype came up many times. This clone's antigen is unknown. No base-level quality is on record; no much larger clone is a single base apart. The CDR3 goes from the cysteine to the valine over 11 residues. Solely the CDR3 DNA is kept, with 33 bases framed from the first base. Trimming costs V 6 bases and J 3 bases, and their ends lie 6 bases apart. Every donor was a healthy Caucasian. Three pairs of female monozygotic twins, all aged 18 to 29 years, made up the twin cohort. Positive isolation kits from Invitrogen were used to isolate CD4+ and CD8+ T cell populations. The research as a whole found: Conclusions relied on cross-sectional statistical analysis, since the same donors could not be followed over many years. Fewer insertions were carried by abundant cord blood beta clonotypes, a similar but weaker trend appeared in young adult naive repertoires, and no such trend appeared in memory repertoires. Compared with coincidental sharing between unrelated individuals, out-of-frame TCR alpha sequences shared between twins showed an excess of sequences with low generation probability. Invariant T cells such as MAIT and iNKT could partly confound zero-insertion analyses, although diverse VJ usage argued against such confounding for most clonotypes. Excess twin sharing in beta out-of-frame sequences was weaker because fewer shared sequences lowered the signal-to-noise ratio. Recombination models systematically underestimated out-of-frame TCR alpha sharing in monozygotic twins but agreed with sharing between unrelated individuals.

Receptors were amplified or captured by 5' RACE. The sequencer listed for this sample is Illumina HiSeq 2000. A universal primer binding site was added through template switching, and the final cDNA carried a unique molecular identifier so that TCR cDNA molecules could be counted accurately. First-strand cDNA for TCR alpha and beta chains was synthesized from specific primers in the conserved constant-segment region. To control for contamination, each cDNA library was double barcoded with a SMART-Mk sample barcode plus Illumina barcodes. Two successive PCR steps introduced TruSeq adapter sequences along with Illumina sample barcodes. The Illumina HiSeq platform was used with custom primers to sequence TCR alpha and beta cDNA libraries. Processing in the source paper ran as follows. Unique molecular identifiers were extracted from raw reads with MiGEC, and CDR3 positions were determined with MiXCR. Recombination models were inferred per individual with the repgenHMM and IGoR tools using an EM algorithm. Shared clonotypes were analyzed with the tcR package in R, and sharing was normalized by the product of cloneset sizes. Out-of-frame nonproductive sequences were analyzed to study raw recombination free of thymic and clonal selection effects. TCRdb redid the processing of the public reads, applying fastp at Q25 and MiXCR, and retained in-frame beta chains. A single entry per CDR3 protein holds the most common genes and DNA from its merged rows. V and J calls and clone size were set by TCRdb, not the authors. The sample contains 250,000 or so distinct CDR3 sequences, 7% to 8.5% of them found a single time. Approximately 5.4% of the sample comes from the top ten.

These data also featured in a second study, about yellow fever vaccine responses in identical twins. The second study also describes: According to the authors, the vaccine-induced T cell response in identical twins seemed to be partly convergent and partly specific to each individual. In identical twins, the study followed T cell clones that responded to the vaccine with precision.

The clonotype comes from a woman younger than 35 in good health. The chain joins TRBV12-3 or TRBV12-4 to TRBJ2-7, with the D gene not confidently named. The sample was CD8+ T cells sorted from blood. CDR3 sequence: CASSQGYEQYV. In nucleotides, the sequence is TGTGCCAGCAGCCAAGGCTACGAGCAGTACGTC.